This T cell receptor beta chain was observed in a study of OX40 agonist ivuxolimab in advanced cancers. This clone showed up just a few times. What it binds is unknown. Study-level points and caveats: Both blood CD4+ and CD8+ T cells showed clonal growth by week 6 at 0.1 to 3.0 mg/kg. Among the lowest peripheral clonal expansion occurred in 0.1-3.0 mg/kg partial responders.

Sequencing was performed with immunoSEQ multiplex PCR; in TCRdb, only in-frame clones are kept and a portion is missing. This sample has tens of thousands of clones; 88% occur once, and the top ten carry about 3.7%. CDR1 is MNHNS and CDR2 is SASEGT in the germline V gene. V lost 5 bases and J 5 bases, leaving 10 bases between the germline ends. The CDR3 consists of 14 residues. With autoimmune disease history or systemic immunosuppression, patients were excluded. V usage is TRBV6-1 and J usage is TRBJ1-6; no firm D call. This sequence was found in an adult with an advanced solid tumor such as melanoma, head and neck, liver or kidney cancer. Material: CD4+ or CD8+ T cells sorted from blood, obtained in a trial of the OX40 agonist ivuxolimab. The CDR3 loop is CASSSGVHNSPLHF. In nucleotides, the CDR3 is TGTGCCAGCAGTTCCGGGGTTCATAATTCACCCCTCCACTTT.